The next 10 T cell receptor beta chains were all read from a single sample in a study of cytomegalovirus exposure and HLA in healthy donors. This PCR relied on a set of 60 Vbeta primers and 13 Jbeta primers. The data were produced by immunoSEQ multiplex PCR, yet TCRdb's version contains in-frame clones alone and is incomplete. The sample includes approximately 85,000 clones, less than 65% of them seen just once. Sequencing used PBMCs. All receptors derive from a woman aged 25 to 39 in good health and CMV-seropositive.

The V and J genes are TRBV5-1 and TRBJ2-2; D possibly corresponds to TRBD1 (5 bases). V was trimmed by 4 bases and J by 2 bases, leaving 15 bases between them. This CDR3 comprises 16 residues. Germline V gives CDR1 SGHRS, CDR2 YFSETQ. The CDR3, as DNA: TGCGCCAGCAGCCTTCTCCAGGGTACCAACACCGGGGAGCTGTTTTTT. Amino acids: CASSLLQGTNTGELFF. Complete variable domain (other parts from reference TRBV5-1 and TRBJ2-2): KAGVTQTPRYLIKTRGQQVTLSCSPISGHRSVSWYQQTPGQGLQFLFEYFSETQRNKGNFPGRFSGRQFSNSRSEMNVSTLELGDSALYLCASSLLQGTNTGELFFGEGSRLTVL.

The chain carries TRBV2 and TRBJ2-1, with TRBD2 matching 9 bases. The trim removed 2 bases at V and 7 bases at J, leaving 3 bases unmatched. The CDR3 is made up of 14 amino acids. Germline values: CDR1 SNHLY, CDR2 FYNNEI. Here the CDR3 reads CASSEWLAGNEQFF. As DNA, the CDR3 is TGTGCCAGCAGTGAATGGCTAGCGGGGAATGAGCAGTTCTTC.

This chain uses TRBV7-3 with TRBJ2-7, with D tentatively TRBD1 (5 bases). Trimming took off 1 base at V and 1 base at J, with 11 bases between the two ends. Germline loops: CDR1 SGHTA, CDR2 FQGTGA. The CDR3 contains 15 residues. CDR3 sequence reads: CASSLKPTDSYEQYF. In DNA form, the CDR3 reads TGTGCCAGCAGCTTAAAACCGACAGATTCCTACGAGCAGTACTTC. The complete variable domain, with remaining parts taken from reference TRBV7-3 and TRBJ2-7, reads GAGVSQTPSNKVTEKGKYVELRCDPISGHTALYWYRQSLGQGPEFLIYFQGTGAADDSGLPNDRFFAVRPEGSVSTLKIQRTERGDSAVYLCASSLKPTDSYEQYFGPGTRLTVT.

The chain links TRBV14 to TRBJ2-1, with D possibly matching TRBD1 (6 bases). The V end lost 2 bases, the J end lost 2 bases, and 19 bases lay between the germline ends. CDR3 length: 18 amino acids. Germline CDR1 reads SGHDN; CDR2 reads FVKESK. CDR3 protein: CASSQTGQGQGPYNEQFF. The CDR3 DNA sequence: TGTGCCAGCAGCCAAACCGGCCAGGGCCAGGGGCCCTACAATGAGCAGTTCTTC.

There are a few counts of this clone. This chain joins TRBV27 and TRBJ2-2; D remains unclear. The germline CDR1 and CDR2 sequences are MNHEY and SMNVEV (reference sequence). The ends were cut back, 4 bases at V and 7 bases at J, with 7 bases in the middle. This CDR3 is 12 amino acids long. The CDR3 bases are TGTGCCAGCAGTTCGGGTCACGGGGAGCTGTTTTTT. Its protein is CASSSGHGELFF.

CDR3 in DNA: TGTGCCTGGAGTTTAAACCCACCGGGACTAGCGGGGGGGCGTCGGTCTTGGGGCTACAATGAGCAGTTCTTC. This gives the protein CAWSLNPPGLAGGRRSWGYNEQFF. This chain connects TRBV30 to TRBJ2-1; 16 bases are shared with TRBD2. The CDR3 has 24 amino acids. Germline V gene lookup returns CDR1 GTSNPN and CDR2 SVGIG (reference sequence). With V trimmed by 2 bases and J by 3 bases, 25 bases remained unmatched.

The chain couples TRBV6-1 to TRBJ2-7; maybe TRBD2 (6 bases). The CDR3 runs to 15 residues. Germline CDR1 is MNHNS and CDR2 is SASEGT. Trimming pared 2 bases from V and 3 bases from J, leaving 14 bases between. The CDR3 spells CASSEYGGKVYEQYF. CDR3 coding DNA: TGTGCCAGCAGTGAATATGGGGGGAAGGTCTACGAGCAGTACTTC.

The CDR3 spells CASSVASMGPWVLAGNTIYF. CDR3 nucleotides: TGTGCCAGCAGCGTAGCTTCGATGGGACCGTGGGTCCTAGCGGGAAACACCATATATTTT. The chain combines TRBV9 with TRBJ1-3; possibly TRBD1 for D (5 bases). Germline CDR1 reads SGDLS; CDR2 reads YYNGEE. Trimming took 0 bases from V and 4 from J, leaving 26 bases between them. The CDR3 sequence is 20 residues long.

CDR3: CASSWGQSSTDTQYF. CDR3 nucleotides: TGTGCCAGCAGTTGGGGACAGTCTAGCACAGATACGCAGTATTTT. The chain joins TRBV7-9 to TRBJ2-3, with TRBD1 matching 7 bases. Germline CDR1 is SEHNR and CDR2 is FQNEAQ (reference sequence). This CDR3 comprises 15 residues. V lost 6 bases to trimming and J lost 0 bases; unmatched junction nucleotides: 6.

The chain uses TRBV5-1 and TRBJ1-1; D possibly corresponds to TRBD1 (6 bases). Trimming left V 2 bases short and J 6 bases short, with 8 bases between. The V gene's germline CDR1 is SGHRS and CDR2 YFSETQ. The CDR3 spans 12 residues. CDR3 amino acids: CASSFGGSEAFF. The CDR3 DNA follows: TGCGCCAGCAGCTTTGGGGGCTCTGAAGCTTTCTTT. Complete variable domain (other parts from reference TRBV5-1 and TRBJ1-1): KAGVTQTPRYLIKTRGQQVTLSCSPISGHRSVSWYQQTPGQGLQFLFEYFSETQRNKGNFPGRFSGRQFSNSRSEMNVSTLELGDSALYLCASSFGGSEAFFGQGTRLTVV.